Presented here are 31 T cell receptor beta chains from one specimen sequenced in a study of control samples from healthy donors and cancer patients. Generated by immunoSEQ multiplex PCR, the TCRdb table keeps only in-frame clones and is missing some. The table includes 95,000 to 150,000 clones, roughly nine tenths detected once. Sequencing used blood. The receptors derive from a man aged 18 to 35 in good health.

This chain connects TRBV7-3 to TRBJ2-5; 8 bases align to TRBD1. CDR3 size: 15 residues. V was clipped by 5 bases and J by 2 bases; unmatched bases: 7. Germline CDR1 and CDR2: SGHTA and FQGTGA. Here the CDR3 reads CASSPRTGWQETQYF. The CDR3 bases are TGTGCCAGCAGCCCACGGACAGGGTGGCAAGAGACCCAGTACTTC.

V is TRBV18 and J is TRBJ2-7, with 13 positions matching TRBD2. Unmatched junction bases numbered 1, after V lost 3 bases and J lost 5 bases. There are 14 residues in the CDR3. Germline-derived CDR1 and CDR2 are KGHSH and LQKENI. Here the CDR3 DNA reads TGTGCCAGCTCACCCGGACTAGCGGGAGACGAGCAGTACTTC. Its protein is CASSPGLAGDEQYF.

This clone was observed once. CDR3 in amino acids: CASSIQRTGPPYNQPQHF. The CDR3 DNA follows: TGTGCCAGTAGTATCCAGAGGACAGGGCCCCCCTACAATCAGCCCCAGCATTTT. This chain links TRBV19 with TRBJ1-5; 8 bases line up with TRBD1. Trimming cost V 3 bases and J 3 bases; bases outside gene matches: 13. This CDR3 spans 18 amino acids. Germline loops: CDR1 LNHDA, CDR2 SQIVND (reference sequence).

Comments on this clone: One junction end disagrees with the germline gene, perhaps due to a read error. Other DNA sequences within the sample encode an identical CDR3. The chain joins TRBV4-2 to TRBJ1-2; no firm D call. The CDR3 runs to 15 residues. Germline V gives CDR1 LGHNA, CDR2 YNFKEQ. The CDR3 spells CASSQAFTVSYGYTF. The CDR3 region has the DNA TGTGCCAGTAGCCAAGCCTTCACAGTTTCCTATGGCTACACCTTC.

The gene calls are TRBV19 and TRBJ2-1; 12 bases are a match to TRBD2. This CDR3 has 17 amino acids. The V segment lost 6 bases and the J segment 2 bases; nucleotides outside the gene matches: 8. Per germline, CDR1 LNHDA and CDR2 SQIVND (reference sequence). The CDR3 loop is CASRKQTSGRTYNEQFF. CDR3 nucleotides: TGTGCCAGTAGAAAACAGACTAGCGGGAGAACCTACAATGAGCAGTTCTTC.

This clone has only a few counts. V and J are TRBV30 and TRBJ2-7; D may be TRBD2 (6 bases). CDR1 is GTSNPN and CDR2 is SVGIG in the germline V gene (reference sequence). The V gene lost 4 bases and the J gene lost 1 base, with 8 bases spanning the gap. CDR3 length equals 12 residues. CDR3 nucleotide sequence: TGTGCCTGGACTAGCGCGTCCTACGAGCAGTACTTC. Residues: CAWTSASYEQYF.

The V call is TRBV10-1, the J call TRBJ2-1, with TRBD1 matching 9 bases. Germline-derived CDR1 and CDR2 are WNHNN and SYGVQD (reference sequence). The V segment lost 5 bases and the J segment 4 bases; nucleotides outside the gene matches: 9. This CDR3 comprises 16 residues. CDR3 DNA sequence: TGCGCCAGCAGTACAGCCGGGACAGGGCTTTACAATGAGCAGTTCTTC. This gives the protein CASSTAGTGLYNEQFF.

The rearrangement uses TRBV6-5 and TRBJ1-4, with TRBD1 identical over 7 bases. The CDR3 runs to 13 residues. Trimming at V came to 6 bases and at J to 4 bases, leaving 2 bases not matched to a gene. CDR1 MNHEY and CDR2 SVGAGI come from the germline V gene. This CDR3 reads CASSGQVNEKLFF. In DNA, the CDR3 is TGTGCCAGCAGCGGACAGGTTAATGAAAAACTGTTTTTT.

The rearrangement links TRBV11-2 to TRBJ2-7; TRBD1 aligns across 8 bases. V trimming: 4 bases; J trimming: 5 bases; junction bases outside the gene matches: 7. Germline V gene sequence: CDR1 SGHAT, CDR2 FQNNGV. The CDR3 spans 14 residues. CDR3 sequence: CASSSRGHYDEQYF. CDR3 nucleotide sequence: TGTGCCAGCAGCTCCAGGGGGCATTACGACGAGCAGTACTTC.

The chain links TRBV11-2 to TRBJ1-1, with D unresolved. Germline loops: CDR1 SGHAT, CDR2 FQNNGV. The V end was cut by 4 bases, the J end by 3 bases, with 9 bases between. This CDR3 has 13 residues. This CDR3 reads CASSYKVDTEAFF. The CDR3 DNA sequence: TGTGCCAGCAGCTACAAGGTAGACACTGAAGCTTTCTTT. The entire variable domain, with the rest obtained from reference TRBV11-2 and TRBJ1-1, is as follows: EAGVAQSPRYKIIEKRQSVAFWCNPISGHATLYWYQQILGQGPKLLIQFQNNGVVDDSQLPKDRFSAERLKGVDSTLKIQPAKLEDSAVYLCASSYKVDTEAFFGQGTRLTVV.

The chain combines TRBV30 with TRBJ2-5, with D possibly TRBD2 on 6 matching bases. Trimming took off 5 bases at V and 4 bases at J, with 17 bases between the two ends. The CDR3 is 14 amino acids. Germline-derived CDR1 and CDR2 are GTSNPN and SVGIG (reference sequence). CDR3 coding DNA: TGTGCCTGGGGTAGCGGAGGGAGAGGAGAGACCCAGTACTTC. Translating gives CAWGSGGRGETQYF.

The rearrangement joins TRBV27 to TRBJ2-7; D perhaps matches TRBD1 (6 bases). Germline CDR1 and CDR2: MNHEY and SMNVEV (reference sequence). The length of the CDR3 is 13 residues. The V end was cut by 6 bases, the J end by 5 bases, with 14 bases between. The CDR3 DNA follows: TGTGCCAGCAGGACAGGTAAACTTAACGAGCAGTACTTC. Translation: CASRTGKLNEQYF.

This chain joins TRBV5-6 and TRBJ2-1; weak D call: TRBD1 (5 bases). Trimming pared 5 bases from V and 0 bases from J, leaving 15 bases between. The CDR3 totals 16 residues. Germline CDR1 reads SGHDT; CDR2 reads YYEEEE. CDR3 amino acids: CASSRYRFSSYNEQFF. CDR3 in DNA: TGTGCCAGCAGTCGTTACAGGTTTAGCTCCTACAATGAGCAGTTCTTC.

The V and J genes are TRBV6-5 and TRBJ2-7, with 8 bases identical to TRBD1. Germline loops: CDR1 MNHEY, CDR2 SVGAGI. The CDR3 sequence is 13 residues long. The V and J ends lost 8 bases and 0 bases, in that order; junction bases with no gene match: 3. Here the CDR3 reads CASRTGSSYEQYF. The CDR3 DNA reads as TGTGCCAGCCGGACAGGGAGCTCCTACGAGCAGTACTTC.

The V and J genes are TRBV10-2 and TRBJ1-2; TRBD1 matches at 7 bases. This CDR3 comprises 15 residues. After removal of 3 bases from V and 8 bases from J, the junction contained 12 bases not matched to a gene. Per germline, CDR1 WSHSY and CDR2 SAAADI. The CDR3 sequence: CASSEYKTGSWGYTF. In DNA form, the CDR3 reads TGCGCCAGCAGTGAATATAAGACAGGGTCATGGGGCTACACCTTC.

The rearrangement links TRBV27 to TRBJ1-1; D may be TRBD1 (6 bases). The V gene's germline CDR1 is MNHEY and CDR2 SMNVEV (reference sequence). V was shortened by 3 bases and J by 5 bases, with 16 bases between the two germline ends. This CDR3 contains 15 residues. The CDR3 DNA is TGTGCCAGCAGTTTTCTTGTCGCAGGGGTGACTGAAGCTTTCTTT. Translation gives CASSFLVAGVTEAFF.

The chain has TRBV6-1 and TRBJ2-3; TRBD1 might be the D (6 bases). The CDR3 spans 19 residues. The V gene lost 3 bases and the J gene lost 6 bases, with 28 bases spanning the gap. The germline V gene has CDR1 MNHNS and CDR2 SASEGT. CDR3 loop: CASSDRDTRPSPPVDTQYF. The CDR3 bases are TGTGCCAGCAGTGACCGGGACACGAGGCCCAGCCCGCCGGTGGATACGCAGTATTTT.

The chain uses TRBV27 and TRBJ1-5; perhaps TRBD1 as D (5 bases). From germline, CDR1 is MNHEY and CDR2 SMNVEV (reference sequence). V lost 6 bases and J 0 bases, leaving 12 bases between the germline ends. This CDR3 region has 15 residues. The DNA for the CDR3 is TGTGCCAGCAGAAGCAGGGCGTATAGCAATCAGCCCCAGCATTTT. Translation gives CASRSRAYSNQPQHF.

J is TRBJ1-1 and V is TRBV5-1, with 7 nucleotides matching TRBD1. V lost 2 bases and J lost 4; bases outside the gene matches: 8. Germline V gives CDR1 SGHRS, CDR2 YFSETQ. The CDR3 contains 15 residues. DNA of the CDR3: TGCGCCAGCAGCTTCTTCGACAGGGATGTCACTGAAGCTTTCTTT. Translation gives CASSFFDRDVTEAFF.

The rearrangement joins TRBV3-1 (or the pseudogene TRBV3-2) to TRBJ2-3, with D possibly matching TRBD1 (5 bases). The CDR3 runs to 16 residues. Germline V gene data show CDR1 as LGHDT and CDR2 as YNNKEL (reference sequence). The germline V and J ends were trimmed by 6 bases and 2 bases, with 18 bases remaining between them. CDR3 in DNA: TGTGCCAGCAGGACCTGGGGCGGAGACAACACAGATACGCAGTATTTT. Its protein is CASRTWGGDNTDTQYF.

The V call is TRBV5-1, the J call TRBJ1-2; D not resolved. V was clipped by 0 bases and J by 7 bases, with 10 bases between them. Germline V gene sequence: CDR1 SGHRS, CDR2 YFSETQ. CDR3 size: 13 residues. The CDR3: CASSLAVASGYTF. CDR3 bases: TGCGCCAGCAGCTTGGCCGTGGCTAGTGGCTACACCTTC. Variable domain in full (rest from reference TRBV5-1 and TRBJ1-2): KAGVTQTPRYLIKTRGQQVTLSCSPISGHRSVSWYQQTPGQGLQFLFEYFSETQRNKGNFPGRFSGRQFSNSRSEMNVSTLELGDSALYLCASSLAVASGYTFGSGTRLTVV.

The chain joins TRBV6-6 to TRBJ1-1, with 11 nucleotides matching TRBD1. V lost 5 bases to trimming and J lost 1 base; unmatched junction nucleotides: 12. CDR3 length equals 18 residues. The germline gives CDR1 MNHNY, CDR2 SVGAGI (reference sequence). The CDR3 here is CASSPYWTGGERNTEAFF. CDR3 coding DNA: TGTGCCAGCAGTCCCTATTGGACAGGGGGCGAAAGGAACACTGAAGCTTTCTTT.

This sequence joins TRBV19 and TRBJ2-1; 10 bases agree with TRBD2. There are 16 residues in the CDR3. V trimming: 3 bases; J trimming: 7 bases; junction bases outside the gene matches: 9. Germline-derived CDR1 and CDR2 are LNHDA and SQIVND (reference sequence). CDR3 region: CASSMRWLAGENEQFF. Written as DNA, the CDR3 is TGTGCCAGTAGTATGAGGTGGCTAGCGGGAGAGAATGAGCAGTTCTTC.

This sequence joins TRBV20-1 and TRBJ1-2; TRBD1 might be the D (6 bases). Germline CDR1 DFQATT, CDR2 SNEGSKA (reference sequence). This CDR3 has 11 amino acids. The CDR3 region is CNLGGGLSYTF. The CDR3 DNA is TGCAATCTGGGGGGCGGTCTGAGCTACACCTTC.

This clone was counted a few times. Other DNA sequences from this sample encode an identical CDR3 as well. The genes are TRBV5-1 and TRBJ1-6, with D possibly TRBD1 on 5 matching bases. The CDR3 consists of 14 residues. Deletions cut 0 bases from V and 5 bases from J, with 6 bases between. CDR1 and CDR2 (germline): SGHRS, YFSETQ. CDR3 nucleotide sequence: TGCGCCAGCAGCTTGGAGGGGAATAATTCACCCCTCCACTTT. It codes for CASSLEGNNSPLHF. Full variable domain (remainder filled in from reference TRBV5-1 and TRBJ1-6): KAGVTQTPRYLIKTRGQQVTLSCSPISGHRSVSWYQQTPGQGLQFLFEYFSETQRNKGNFPGRFSGRQFSNSRSEMNVSTLELGDSALYLCASSLEGNNSPLHFGNGTRLTVT.

The chain has TRBV7-2 and TRBJ2-2; D is perhaps TRBD1 (5 bases). Germline V lookup: CDR1 SGHTA, CDR2 FQGNSA. The V end was cut by 1 base, the J end by 5 bases, with 8 bases between. There are 14 residues in the CDR3. Here the CDR3 reads CASSLVPGTGELFF. In nucleotides, the CDR3 is TGTGCCAGCAGCTTAGTCCCAGGGACCGGGGAGCTGTTTTTT. Using reference TRBV7-2 and TRBJ2-2 for the parts outside the CDR3, the full variable domain is GAGVSQSPSNKVTEKGKDVELRCDPISGHTALYWYRQSLGQGLEFLIYFQGNSAPDKSGLPSDRFSAERTGGSVSTLTIQRTQQEDSAVYLCASSLVPGTGELFFGEGSRLTVL.

The chain joins TRBV10-3 to TRBJ1-1; D is uncertain. Germline CDR1 and CDR2: ENHRY and SYGVKD. This CDR3 is 13 amino acids long. The germline V and J ends were trimmed by 6 bases and 4 bases, with 12 bases remaining between them. CDR3 sequence reads: CAIRKGPGTEAFF. CDR3 sequence (DNA): TGTGCCATCAGGAAAGGTCCGGGCACTGAAGCTTTCTTT.

This clone was counted a single time. The rearrangement joins TRBV15 to TRBJ2-4, with unresolved D. The CDR3 extends over 15 amino acids. Trimming took 6 bases from V and 0 from J, leaving 12 bases between them. Per the germline V gene, CDR1 is LNHNV and CDR2 is YYDKDF (reference sequence). The CDR3 DNA sequence: TGTGCCACCAGTCCAGACCCAATAGCCAAAAACATTCAGTACTTC. Encoded protein: CATSPDPIAKNIQYF.

The chain carries TRBV19 and TRBJ2-6; TRBD2 is a possible D gene (5 bases). Germline V gene sequence: CDR1 LNHDA, CDR2 SQIVND (reference sequence). This CDR3 is built from 14 residues. The V end lost 10 bases, the J end lost 2 bases, and 12 bases lay between the germline ends. The CDR3 here is CANKKGAGANVLTF. DNA for the CDR3: TGTGCCAACAAAAAGGGAGCTGGGGCCAACGTCCTGACTTTC.

The chain couples TRBV28 to TRBJ2-7; D ambiguous. This CDR3 is 14 amino acids long. V gave up 6 bases and J gave up 5 bases, with 17 bases separating them. CDR1 and CDR2 (germline): MDHEN, SYDVKM. CDR3 bases: TGTGCCAGCAGCCGAATCGACTCCGTGCACGAGCAGTACTTC. It is translated as CASSRIDSVHEQYF.

This CDR3 is CASSEGTLLGYTF. In nucleotides, the CDR3 is TGTGCCAGCAGTGAGGGAACTCTTCTTGGCTACACCTTC. The genes are TRBV27 and TRBJ1-2, with D uncertain. Trimming stripped 5 bases from V and 7 bases from J, with 14 bases between. Germline CDR1 MNHEY, CDR2 SMNVEV (reference sequence). The CDR3 is 13 residues long.